The 32 T cell receptor beta chains listed next were all sequenced from one sample in a study of T cell changes during pregnancy in multiple sclerosis. The repertoire was sequenced with immunoSEQ multiplex PCR; TCRdb's copy has only in-frame clones and lacks some. The table records tens of thousands of clones, 80% to 95% of them present only once. Specimen: CD4+ T cells from peripheral blood mononuclear cells, collected in the third trimester of pregnancy. All receptors derive from a female donor with multiple sclerosis, enrolled in a pregnancy study.

The chain joins TRBV18 to TRBJ1-2, with D perhaps matching TRBD1 (5 bases). Germline loops: CDR1 KGHSH, CDR2 LQKENI. This CDR3 contains 17 residues. V was trimmed by 2 bases and J by 7 bases, leaving 23 bases between them. CDR3 in DNA: TGTGCCAGCTCACCAGGCAGCAGACAGTCCCGTGGCGGTGGCTACACCTTC. This codes for CASSPGSRQSRGGGYTF.

The chain carries TRBV7-9 and TRBJ2-1; TRBD2 is a possible D gene (6 bases). V was shortened by 5 bases and J by 12 bases, with 20 bases between the two germline ends. Looked up from germline, CDR1 is SEHNR and CDR2 is FQNEAQ (reference sequence). The CDR3 contains 14 residues. CDR3 in DNA: TGTGCCAGCAGCGGTGGAACTAGCCCGAGTGTGCAGTTCTTC. This sequence encodes CASSGGTSPSVQFF.

This sequence joins TRBV30 and TRBJ1-1; no definite D call. Trimming stripped 3 bases from V and 0 bases from J, with 14 bases between. CDR1 and CDR2 (germline): GTSNPN, SVGIG (reference sequence). The CDR3 has 15 amino acids. The CDR3 here is CAWRRSRPLNTEAFF. CDR3 DNA: TGTGCCTGGAGGAGGAGTAGGCCACTGAACACTGAAGCTTTCTTT.

The chain is built from TRBV5-1 and TRBJ2-7; 7 bases match TRBD1. In germline, CDR1 is SGHRS, CDR2 YFSETQ. The ends lost 4 bases at V and 4 bases at J; junction bases unmatched: 2. The CDR3 consists of 12 residues. The CDR3 reads CASSKQGYEQYF. The DNA of the CDR3 is TGCGCCAGCAGCAAACAGGGGTACGAGCAGTACTTC.

This chain joins TRBV5-1 and TRBJ2-2; D gene uncertain. The CDR3 runs 17 residues. V gave up 0 bases and J gave up 0 bases, with 12 bases separating them. Germline V gives CDR1 SGHRS, CDR2 YFSETQ. CDR3 region: CASSLGGARTNTGELFF. In DNA form, the CDR3 reads TGCGCCAGCAGCTTGGGAGGTGCGAGAACGAACACCGGGGAGCTGTTTTTT.

The chain links TRBV18 to TRBJ2-3; 7 nucleotides agree with TRBD2. The CDR3 covers 15 residues. J gave up 2 bases and V 4 bases, and 6 bases lay outside the gene matches. CDR1 KGHSH and CDR2 LQKENI come from the germline V gene. The CDR3 reads CASSLSSGSTDTQYF. The CDR3 DNA reads TGTGCCAGCTCACTTTCTAGCGGATCCACAGATACGCAGTATTTT.

The rearrangement uses TRBV7-9 and TRBJ2-4; D gene ambiguous. The CDR3 runs to 13 residues. Germline V gene sequence: CDR1 SEHNR, CDR2 FQNEAQ (reference sequence). Trimming removed 5 bases from V and 0 bases from J, with 5 bases in between. The CDR3 reads CASSRGAKNIQYF. The CDR3 nucleotides are TGTGCCAGCAGCCGAGGAGCCAAAAACATTCAGTACTTC.

This clone has just one count. CDR3 residues: CSVAASHEQFF. The CDR3 DNA reads as TGCAGCGTTGCGGCTAGTCATGAGCAGTTCTTC. This chain uses TRBV29-1 with TRBJ2-1; D gene unclear. The germline V gene has CDR1 SQVTM and CDR2 ANQGSEA. The V end lost 4 bases, the J end lost 8 bases, and 9 bases lay between the germline ends. This CDR3 region has 11 residues.

The V and J genes are TRBV19 and TRBJ1-5; 7 nucleotides align to TRBD1. This CDR3 spans 15 amino acids. The ends lost 0 bases at V and 6 bases at J; junction bases unmatched: 5. CDR1 is LNHDA and CDR2 is SQIVND in the germline V gene (reference sequence). CDR3 sequence (DNA): TGTGCCAGTAGTATAGATAATGCAGGGGGTCAGCCCCAGCATTTT. Its protein product is CASSIDNAGGQPQHF.

The DNA for the CDR3 is TGCGCCAGCAGCCAAGTGGGCCTTGTCACCGGGGAGCTGTTTTTT. This sequence encodes CASSQVGLVTGELFF. The chain has TRBV4-3 and TRBJ2-2; D unresolved. The CDR3 has 15 amino acids. The germline gives CDR1 LGHNA, CDR2 YSLEER. The ends were cut back, 1 base at V and 4 bases at J, with 10 bases in the middle.

The V call is TRBV27, the J call TRBJ2-1, with D tentatively TRBD2 (7 bases). V lost 3 bases and J lost 7, with 19 bases in between. Germline loops: CDR1 MNHEY, CDR2 SMNVEV (reference sequence). The CDR3 extends over 16 amino acids. CDR3 sequence (DNA): TGTGCCAGCAGTTTTAAGGGGGGGCTAGCAGGGAATGAGCAGTTCTTC. Its translation is CASSFKGGLAGNEQFF.

The V and J genes are TRBV27 and TRBJ2-7, with D tentatively TRBD1 (7 bases). CDR3 length: 16 amino acids. V dropped 4 bases and J dropped 9 bases, with 25 bases sitting between them. CDR1 is MNHEY and CDR2 is SMNVEV in the germline V gene (reference sequence). The CDR3 loop is CASSSGGTVRLNVQYF. The CDR3 DNA reads TGTGCCAGCAGTTCCGGAGGGACAGTACGCCTGAATGTGCAGTACTTC.

This chain uses TRBV11-3 with TRBJ2-3, with 10 bases matching TRBD1. Losses at the gene ends were 5 bases for V and 6 bases for J; bases not matched to a gene: 8. Per germline, CDR1 SGHNT and CDR2 YENEEA. The CDR3 spans 15 residues. The CDR3 nucleotides read TGTGCCAGCAGCGCCCCGGGGACAGGGGCGGATACGCAGTATTTT. This translates into CASSAPGTGADTQYF.

The chain couples TRBV19 to TRBJ1-2; 7 bases fit TRBD1. The CDR3 consists of 17 residues. Germline-derived CDR1 and CDR2 are LNHDA and SQIVND (reference sequence). The ends lost 3 bases at V and 1 base at J; junction bases unmatched: 11. The CDR3 loop is CASSMVGQDLFNYGYTF. The CDR3 DNA sequence: TGTGCCAGTAGTATGGTAGGACAGGACCTTTTTAACTATGGCTACACCTTC.

The chain joins TRBV19 to TRBJ2-1; 11 positions agree with TRBD2. The CDR3 runs to 15 residues. J was trimmed by 15 bases and V by 0 bases; bases with no gene match: 10. CDR1 is LNHDA and CDR2 is SQIVND in the germline V gene (reference sequence). CDR3 bases: TGTGCCAGTAGTATAGAAAGGTCTAGCGGGGGGACCGCGTTCTTC. Translating gives CASSIERSSGGTAFF.

This clone appeared once. This chain uses TRBV5-4 with TRBJ1-2; TRBD1 agrees at 8 bases. The germline V gene encodes CDR1 SGHNT and CDR2 YYREEE (reference sequence). V was clipped by 3 bases and J by 4 bases; unmatched bases: 2. The CDR3 is 13 residues long. The CDR3 DNA reads TGTGCCAGCAGCTCAGGGGGCAGCTATGGCTACACCTTC. Its protein is CASSSGGSYGYTF.

The rearrangement joins TRBV6-1 to TRBJ2-5, with TRBD1 matching over 8 bases. V dropped 6 bases and J dropped 2; count of bases not matched to a gene: 5. Germline V gene data show CDR1 as MNHNS and CDR2 as SASEGT. The CDR3 sequence is 14 residues long. The CDR3 DNA sequence: TGTGCCAGCAGAGACAGGGGACCACAAGAGACCCAGTACTTC. Translated: CASRDRGPQETQYF.

This clone was observed a single time. The J gene is TRBJ1-2, the V gene TRBV6-6; no firm D call. Germline loops: CDR1 MNHNY, CDR2 SVGAGI (reference sequence). The CDR3 extends over 15 amino acids. Between the trimmed V and J ends, which lost 0 bases and 7 bases, there was a span of 15 bases. The CDR3 loop is CASSYSDLSRVGYTF. As DNA, the CDR3 is TGTGCCAGCAGTTACTCAGACCTTTCTAGAGTTGGCTACACCTTC.

The sample holds one count of this clone. V usage is TRBV11-2 and J usage is TRBJ1-6; D may be TRBD1 (5 bases). Germline CDR1 SGHAT, CDR2 FQNNGV. V was shortened by 0 bases and J by 10 bases, with 13 bases between the two germline ends. This CDR3 has 15 amino acids. CDR3 DNA sequence: TGTGCCAGCAGCTTAGACGGGCAGGGAGGATCACCCCTCCACTTT. Translating gives CASSLDGQGGSPLHF.

The sample holds one count of this clone. The chain is built from TRBV19 and TRBJ1-1; TRBD1 matches at 8 bases. The CDR3 loop spans 15 amino acids. Germline V gene sequence: CDR1 LNHDA, CDR2 SQIVND (reference sequence). V lost 3 bases, J lost 0 bases, and 3 bases stayed unmatched. CDR3 DNA: TGTGCCAGTAGTATCCAGGGGGCATTGAACACTGAAGCTTTCTTT. Protein sequence: CASSIQGALNTEAFF. The variable domain in full, completed from reference TRBV19 and TRBJ1-1, reads DGGITQSPKYLFRKEGQNVTLSCEQNLNHDAMYWYRQDPGQGLRLIYYSQIVNDFQKGDIAEGYSVSREKKESFPLTVTSAQKNPTAFYLCASSIQGALNTEAFFGQGTRLTVV.

The V call is TRBV28, the J call TRBJ2-2, with TRBD2 matching 12 bases. This CDR3 has 16 amino acids. V lost 9 bases and J lost 6; bases outside the gene matches: 11. CDR1 and CDR2 (germline): MDHEN, SYDVKM. CDR3 sequence (DNA): TGTGCCAGTAAGACTAGCGGGAGTATTTTCGCCGGGGAGCTGTTTTTT. Amino acids: CASKTSGSIFAGELFF.

This clone appeared a few times. The chain joins TRBV30 to TRBJ1-1; the D is unclear. V was clipped by 7 bases and J by 7 bases, with 16 bases between them. The CDR3 is made up of 12 amino acids. The germline V gene encodes CDR1 GTSNPN and CDR2 SVGIG (reference sequence). The CDR3 bases are TGTGCCTCCGGCGGGGTAGCAGTTGAAGCTTTCTTT. Translation: CASGGVAVEAFF.

The V call is TRBV6-5, the J call TRBJ2-5; D might be TRBD1 (5 bases). The CDR3 has 13 amino acids. Germline V gene data show CDR1 as MNHEY and CDR2 as SVGAGI. V was trimmed by 6 bases and J by 7 bases, leaving 15 bases between them. CDR3 sequence (DNA): TGTGCCAGCAGATCCAGGGCTATAGTGACCCAGTACTTC. The encoded protein is CASRSRAIVTQYF.

The chain carries TRBV11-2 and TRBJ2-7; TRBD2 is a possible D gene (6 bases). This CDR3 comprises 14 residues. Germline CDR1 is SGHAT and CDR2 is FQNNGV. Trimming removed 1 base at V and 3 bases at J, with 10 bases between. The CDR3 DNA reads TGTGCCAGCAGCTTAGGGGACTGGAGCTACGAGCAGTACTTC. Protein: CASSLGDWSYEQYF.

The V and J genes are TRBV10-1 and TRBJ2-7; 7 bases line up with TRBD2. CDR3 size: 15 residues. From germline, CDR1 is WNHNN and CDR2 SYGVQD (reference sequence). Trimming cost V 10 bases and J 4 bases; bases outside gene matches: 16. The CDR3 region is CATRSGPREGYEQYF. Here the CDR3 DNA reads TGCGCCACCAGATCTGGTCCTAGGGAGGGGTACGAGCAGTACTTC.

V is TRBV14 and J is TRBJ1-2, with a tentative D call TRBD1 (5 bases). This CDR3 has 16 amino acids. CDR1 is SGHDN, CDR2 FVKESK, per germline. V was shortened by 1 base and J by 2 bases, with 14 bases between the two germline ends. The CDR3 spells CASSQGGGDLNYGYTF. The CDR3 nucleotides read TGTGCCAGCAGCCAAGGGGGGGGAGATCTAAACTATGGCTACACCTTC.

The chain has TRBV7-2 and TRBJ1-3; D is undetermined. Trimming left V 9 bases short and J 4 bases short, with 16 bases between. CDR1 SGHTA and CDR2 FQGNSA come from the germline V gene. The CDR3 loop spans 14 amino acids. The CDR3 reads CASAPFELGNTIYF. The CDR3 DNA follows: TGTGCCAGTGCCCCATTCGAGCTCGGAAACACCATATATTTT.

The chain employs TRBV6-4 and TRBJ2-2; D is perhaps TRBD2 (5 bases). This CDR3 has 14 residues. Trimming removed 0 bases at V and 3 bases at J, with 5 bases between. Germline V gives CDR1 MRHNA, CDR2 SNTAGT. The CDR3 protein is CASSDSSDTGELFF. CDR3 nucleotide sequence: TGTGCCAGCAGTGACTCTAGCGACACCGGGGAGCTGTTTTTT.

This clone was seen once. The chain joins TRBV28 to TRBJ2-7; 7 nucleotides agree with TRBD1. Germline V CDR1 and CDR2: MDHEN, SYDVKM. With 6 bases clipped from V and 0 bases from J, the junction kept 8 bases outside the gene matches. This CDR3 comprises 15 residues. The CDR3 reads CASSKDRFGSYEQYF. Here the CDR3 DNA reads TGTGCCAGCAGCAAGGACAGGTTTGGCTCCTACGAGCAGTACTTC. The full variable domain, rest sourced from reference TRBV28 and TRBJ2-7, is DVKVTQSSRYLVKRTGEKVFLECVQDMDHENMFWYRQDPGLGLRLIYFSYDVKMKEKGDIPEGYSVSREKKERFSLILESASTNQTSMYLCASSKDRFGSYEQYFGPGTRLTVT.

V and J are TRBV6-5 and TRBJ2-7; a weak D match, TRBD1 (6 bases). CDR3 length: 14 amino acids. V lost 5 bases and J lost 3, with 14 bases in between. CDR1 and CDR2 (germline): MNHEY, SVGAGI. As DNA, the CDR3 is TGTGCCAGCAGTCTCCGGGACACCAACTACGAGCAGTACTTC. It encodes CASSLRDTNYEQYF.

V and J are TRBV28 and TRBJ2-7; 8 positions agree with TRBD1. V dropped 7 bases and J dropped 1; count of bases not matched to a gene: 6. Germline CDR1 is MDHEN and CDR2 is SYDVKM. CDR3 length: 14 residues. The CDR3: CASNQGASSYEQYF. The CDR3 bases are TGTGCCAGCAACCAGGGGGCTTCATCCTACGAGCAGTACTTC. The variable domain in full, completed from reference TRBV28 and TRBJ2-7, reads DVKVTQSSRYLVKRTGEKVFLECVQDMDHENMFWYRQDPGLGLRLIYFSYDVKMKEKGDIPEGYSVSREKKERFSLILESASTNQTSMYLCASNQGASSYEQYFGPGTRLTVT.

This clone was counted a single time. The CDR3: CASTISGTNTGELFF. CDR3 nucleotides: TGTGCCAGCACCATCTCCGGGACAAACACCGGGGAGCTGTTTTTT. This chain uses TRBV7-2 with TRBJ2-2, with D possibly matching TRBD1 (6 bases). Germline V gene sequence: CDR1 SGHTA, CDR2 FQGNSA. Trimming cost V 7 bases and J 2 bases, with 14 bases left between them. The CDR3 contains 15 residues.